This TCR beta chain emerged from a study of blood T cell repertoires in COVID-19. About the research overall: The samples span acute and convalescent COVID-19 from the United States, Italy and Spain.

There are a few counts of this clone. Study processing details: By means of reference gene primer amplification, nucleated cell counts were estimated. Generated by immunoSEQ multiplex PCR, the TCRdb table keeps only in-frame clones and is missing some. V and J calls and clone size are copied from that table; D and trimming were computed from the DNA. Among more than 90,000 clones listed, roughly 85% were seen once. Sequencing was performed on peripheral blood. The TCR sequence derives from a woman aged 70-85 years with active or convalescent COVID-19.

This CDR3 reads CASSLRLGSPLHF. As DNA, the CDR3 is TGTGCCAGCAGCTTGAGGCTTGGGTCACCCCTCCACTTT. V gene TRBV7-2 combines with J gene TRBJ1-6, with no clear D. The CDR3 totals 13 residues. The V and J ends lost 3 bases and 10 bases respectively, with 10 bases between them. CDR1 and CDR2 from the germline V gene are SGHTA and FQGNSA.